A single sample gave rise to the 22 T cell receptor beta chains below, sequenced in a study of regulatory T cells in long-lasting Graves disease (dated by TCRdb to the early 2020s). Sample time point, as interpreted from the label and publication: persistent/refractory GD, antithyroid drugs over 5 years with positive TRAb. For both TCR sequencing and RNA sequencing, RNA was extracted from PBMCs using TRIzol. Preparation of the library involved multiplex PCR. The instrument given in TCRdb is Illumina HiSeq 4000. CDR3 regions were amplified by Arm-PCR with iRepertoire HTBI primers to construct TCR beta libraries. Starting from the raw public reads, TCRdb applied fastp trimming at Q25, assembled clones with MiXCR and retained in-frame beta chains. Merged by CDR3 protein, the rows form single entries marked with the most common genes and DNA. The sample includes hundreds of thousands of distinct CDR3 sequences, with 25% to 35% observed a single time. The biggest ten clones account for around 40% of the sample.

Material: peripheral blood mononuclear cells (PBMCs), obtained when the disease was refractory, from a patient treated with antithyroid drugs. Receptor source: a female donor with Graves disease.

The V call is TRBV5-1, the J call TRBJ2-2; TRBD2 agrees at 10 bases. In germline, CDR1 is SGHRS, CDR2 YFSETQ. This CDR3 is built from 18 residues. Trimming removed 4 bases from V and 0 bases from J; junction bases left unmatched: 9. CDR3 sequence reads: CASSARGLAGANTGELFF. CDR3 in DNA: TGCGCCAGCAGCGCACGCGGGCTAGCGGGAGCGAACACCGGGGAGCTGTTTTTT.

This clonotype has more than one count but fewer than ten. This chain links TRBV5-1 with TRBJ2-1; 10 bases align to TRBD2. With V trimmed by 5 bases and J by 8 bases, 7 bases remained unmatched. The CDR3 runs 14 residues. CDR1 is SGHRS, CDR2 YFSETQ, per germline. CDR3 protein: CASRRVAGGDEQFF. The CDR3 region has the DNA TGCGCCAGCAGGCGGGTAGCGGGAGGTGATGAGCAGTTCTTC.

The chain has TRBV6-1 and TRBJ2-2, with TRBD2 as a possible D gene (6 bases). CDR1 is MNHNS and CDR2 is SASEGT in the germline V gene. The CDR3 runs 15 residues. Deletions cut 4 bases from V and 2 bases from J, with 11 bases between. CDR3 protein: CASSALASNTGELFF. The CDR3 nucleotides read TGTGCCAGCAGTGCCCTAGCGAGCAACACCGGGGAGCTGTTTTTT.

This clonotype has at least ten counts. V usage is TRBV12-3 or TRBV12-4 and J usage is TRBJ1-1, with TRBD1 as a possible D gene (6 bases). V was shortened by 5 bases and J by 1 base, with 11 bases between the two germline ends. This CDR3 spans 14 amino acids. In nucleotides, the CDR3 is TGTGCCAGCAGTCACCCGACAGGGAACACTGAAGCTTTCTTT. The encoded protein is CASSHPTGNTEAFF.

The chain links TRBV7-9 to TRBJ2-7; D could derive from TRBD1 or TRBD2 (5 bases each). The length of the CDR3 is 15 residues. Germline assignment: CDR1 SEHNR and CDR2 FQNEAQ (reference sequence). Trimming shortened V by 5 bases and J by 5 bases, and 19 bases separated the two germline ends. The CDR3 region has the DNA TGTGCCAGCAGCAATAATTTTCCCGGGACCCACGAGCAGTACTTC. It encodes CASSNNFPGTHEQYF.

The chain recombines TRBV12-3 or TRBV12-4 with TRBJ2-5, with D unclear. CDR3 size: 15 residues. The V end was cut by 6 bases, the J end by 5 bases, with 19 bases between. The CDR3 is CASRYPVGRSETQYF. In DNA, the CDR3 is TGTGCCAGCAGATACCCAGTAGGGCGGTCGGAGACCCAGTACTTC.

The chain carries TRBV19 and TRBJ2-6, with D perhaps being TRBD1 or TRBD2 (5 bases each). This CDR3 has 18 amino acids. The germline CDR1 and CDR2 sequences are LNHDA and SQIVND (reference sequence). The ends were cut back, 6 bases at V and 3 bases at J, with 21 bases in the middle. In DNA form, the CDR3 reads TGTGCCAGTAGATGTGGGAGAATCAGGGCCTGTGGGGCCAACGTCCTGACTTTC. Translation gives CASRCGRIRACGANVLTF.

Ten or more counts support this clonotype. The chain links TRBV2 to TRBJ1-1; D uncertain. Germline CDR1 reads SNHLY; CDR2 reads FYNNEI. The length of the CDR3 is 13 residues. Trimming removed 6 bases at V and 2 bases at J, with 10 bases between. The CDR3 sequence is CASRTTDNTEAFF. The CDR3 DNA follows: TGTGCCAGCAGGACTACAGATAACACTGAAGCTTTCTTT.

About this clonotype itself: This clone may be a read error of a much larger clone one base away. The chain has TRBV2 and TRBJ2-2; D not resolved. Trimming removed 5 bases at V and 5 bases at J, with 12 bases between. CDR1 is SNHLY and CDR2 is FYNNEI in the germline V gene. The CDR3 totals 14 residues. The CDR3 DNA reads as TGTGCCAGCAGTTCCCGTGTCGCGACCGGGGAGCTGTTTTTT. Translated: CASSSRVATGELFF.

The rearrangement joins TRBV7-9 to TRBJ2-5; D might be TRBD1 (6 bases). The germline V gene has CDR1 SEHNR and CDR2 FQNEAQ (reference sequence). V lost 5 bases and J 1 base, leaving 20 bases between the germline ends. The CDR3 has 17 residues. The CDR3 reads CASSHSGTRGIQETQYF. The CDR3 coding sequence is TGTGCCAGCAGCCATTCAGGCACTAGGGGGATCCAAGAGACCCAGTACTTC.

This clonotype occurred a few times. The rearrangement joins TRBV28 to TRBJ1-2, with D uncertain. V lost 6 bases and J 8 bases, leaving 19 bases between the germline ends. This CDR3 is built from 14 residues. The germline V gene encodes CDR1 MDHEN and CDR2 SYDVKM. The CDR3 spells CASREPGPHYGYTF. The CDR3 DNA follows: TGTGCCAGCAGGGAACCTGGGCCTCATTACGGCTACACCTTC.

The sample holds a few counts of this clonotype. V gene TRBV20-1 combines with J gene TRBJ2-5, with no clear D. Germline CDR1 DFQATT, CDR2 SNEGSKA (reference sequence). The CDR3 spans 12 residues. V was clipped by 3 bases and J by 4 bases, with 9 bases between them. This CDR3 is CSARPRGETQYF. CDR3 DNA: TGCAGTGCTAGGCCCAGAGGAGAGACCCAGTACTTC.

This CDR3 reads CASSLDRDRIIEQYF. The CDR3 region has the DNA TGTGCCAGCAGTCTTGACCGGGACAGAATAATCGAGCAGTACTTC. The chain recombines TRBV12-3 or TRBV12-4 with TRBJ2-7, with TRBD1 identical over 7 bases. This CDR3 has 15 residues. V shed 5 bases, J shed 6 bases, and the junction held 13 bases outside the gene matches.

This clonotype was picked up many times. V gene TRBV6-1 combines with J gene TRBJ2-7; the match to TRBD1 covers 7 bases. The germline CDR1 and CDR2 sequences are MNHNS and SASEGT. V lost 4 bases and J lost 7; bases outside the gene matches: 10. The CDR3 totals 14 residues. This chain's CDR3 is CASSVGGYLDEQYF. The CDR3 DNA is TGTGCCAGCAGTGTAGGGGGCTACCTGGATGAGCAGTACTTC.

Here the CDR3 reads CASSQEDRKSTEAFF. The CDR3, as DNA: TGTGCCAGCAGCCAAGAGGACAGGAAGAGCACTGAAGCTTTCTTT. The V gene is TRBV3-1, the J gene TRBJ1-1, with 7 nucleotides matching TRBD1. This CDR3 is 15 amino acids long. Germline CDR1 is LGHDT and CDR2 is YNNKEL (reference sequence). V shed 0 bases and J 4 bases; nucleotides not matched to a gene: 5. Supplemented by reference TRBV3-1 and TRBJ1-1, the full variable domain reads DTAVSQTPKYLVTQMGNDKSIKCEQNLGHDTMYWYKQDSKKFLKIMFSYNNKELIINETVPNRFSPKSPDKAHLNLHINSLELGDSAVYFCASSQEDRKSTEAFFGQGTRLTVV.

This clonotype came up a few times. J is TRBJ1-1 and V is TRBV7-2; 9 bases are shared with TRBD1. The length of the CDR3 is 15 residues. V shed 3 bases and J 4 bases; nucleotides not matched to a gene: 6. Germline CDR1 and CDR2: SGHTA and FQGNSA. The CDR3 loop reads CASSLGQGRGTEAFF. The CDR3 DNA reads TGTGCCAGCAGCTTGGGACAGGGTCGGGGCACTGAAGCTTTCTTT. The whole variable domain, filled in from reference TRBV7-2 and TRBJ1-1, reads GAGVSQSPSNKVTEKGKDVELRCDPISGHTALYWYRQSLGQGLEFLIYFQGNSAPDKSGLPSDRFSAERTGGSVSTLTIQRTQQEDSAVYLCASSLGQGRGTEAFFGQGTRLTVV.

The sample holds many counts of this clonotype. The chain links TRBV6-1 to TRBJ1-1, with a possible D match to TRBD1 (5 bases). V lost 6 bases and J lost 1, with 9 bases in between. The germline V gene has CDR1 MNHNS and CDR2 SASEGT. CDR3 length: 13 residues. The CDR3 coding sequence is TGTGCCAGCAGGCCCACAGGGAACACTGAAGCTTTCTTT. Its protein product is CASRPTGNTEAFF.

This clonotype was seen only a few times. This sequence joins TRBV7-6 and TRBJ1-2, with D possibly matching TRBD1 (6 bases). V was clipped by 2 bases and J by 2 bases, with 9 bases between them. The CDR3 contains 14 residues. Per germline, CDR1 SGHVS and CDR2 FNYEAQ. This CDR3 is CASSLPDSNYGYTF. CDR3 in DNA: TGTGCCAGCAGCTTACCGGACAGCAACTATGGCTACACCTTC.

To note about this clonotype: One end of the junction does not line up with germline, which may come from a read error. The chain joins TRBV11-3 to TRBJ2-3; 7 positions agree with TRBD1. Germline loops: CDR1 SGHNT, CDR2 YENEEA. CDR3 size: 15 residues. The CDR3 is CASTLQGLVRDTQYF. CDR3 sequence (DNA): TGTGCCAGCACCTTACAGGGGTTGGTCAGGGATACGCAGTATTTT.

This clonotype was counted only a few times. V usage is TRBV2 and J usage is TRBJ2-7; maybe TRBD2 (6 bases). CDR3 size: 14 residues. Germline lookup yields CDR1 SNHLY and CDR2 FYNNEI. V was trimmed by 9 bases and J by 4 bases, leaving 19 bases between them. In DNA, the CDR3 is TGTGCCAGTAGTACAGCGGCGGAGGGATACGAGCAGTACTTC. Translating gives CASSTAAEGYEQYF.

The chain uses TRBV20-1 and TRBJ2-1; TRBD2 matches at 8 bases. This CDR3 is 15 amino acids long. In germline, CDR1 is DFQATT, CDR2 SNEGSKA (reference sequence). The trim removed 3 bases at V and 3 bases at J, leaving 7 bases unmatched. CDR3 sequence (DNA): TGCAGTGCTAGCCGAAGCGGGAGAGGCTACAATGAGCAGTTCTTC. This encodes CSASRSGRGYNEQFF.

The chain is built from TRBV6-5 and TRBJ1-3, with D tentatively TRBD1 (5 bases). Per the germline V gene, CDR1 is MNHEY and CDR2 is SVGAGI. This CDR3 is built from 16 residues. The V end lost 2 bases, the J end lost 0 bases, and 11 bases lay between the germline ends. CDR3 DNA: TGTGCCAGCAGTTACGTTTCAGGGAACTCTGGAAACACCATATATTTT. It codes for CASSYVSGNSGNTIYF.